The 9 T cell receptor beta chains reported below all come from one sample, sequenced in a study of cytomegalovirus exposure and HLA in healthy donors (dated by TCRdb to the late 2010s). The method behind the library was the immunoSEQ multiplex PCR assay. For the multiplex PCR, a mixture combining 60 forward primers for TCR Vbeta segments and 13 reverse primers for TCR Jbeta segments was used. TCRdb limited this immuneACCESS table to in-frame rearrangements with V and J called. A share of clones is missing; checked studies link under half to unresolved V genes, and the rest is unexplained. For this sample there are about 150,000 clones; 79% appear just once. The ten most abundant clones make up around 6.3% of the sample. Specimen: PBMCs. The receptors were gathered from a man aged 45-65 years in good health and CMV-seropositive.

This clone was counted only a few times. CDR3: CASIIEGGGRDEQFF. CDR3 bases: TGTGCCAGCATCATAGAGGGAGGGGGGAGGGATGAGCAGTTCTTC. The V and J genes are TRBV6-6 and TRBJ2-1; tentatively, D is TRBD2 (7 bases). The CDR3 has 15 residues. CDR1 and CDR2 from the germline V gene are MNHNY and SVGAGI (reference sequence). The V gene lost 7 bases and the J gene lost 8 bases, with 21 bases spanning the gap.

The chain links TRBV5-4 to TRBJ1-2; the D is unclear. Between the trimmed V and J ends, which lost 0 bases and 1 base, there was a span of 10 bases. Looked up from germline, CDR1 is SGHNT and CDR2 is YYREEE (reference sequence). This CDR3 region has 15 residues. The CDR3 reads CASSLGKGGNYGYTF. The CDR3 DNA sequence: TGTGCCAGCAGCTTGGGAAAGGGAGGTAACTATGGCTACACCTTC. Full variable domain (rest looked up from reference TRBV5-4 and TRBJ1-2): ETGVTQSPTHLIKTRGQQVTLRCSSQSGHNTVSWYQQALGQGPQFIFQYYREEENGRGNFPPRFSGLQFPNYSSELNVNALELDDSALYLCASSLGKGGNYGYTFGSGTRLTVV.

The rearrangement links TRBV7-2 to TRBJ2-3, with TRBD1 identical over 11 bases. The CDR3 runs 15 residues. After removal of 8 bases from V and 4 bases from J, the junction contained 8 bases not matched to a gene. Per the germline V gene, CDR1 is SGHTA and CDR2 is FQGNSA. As DNA, the CDR3 is TGTGCCAGCGGCGGACAGGGGGCGTTTTCAGATACGCAGTATTTT. It translates to CASGGQGAFSDTQYF.

Comments on this clone: The same CDR3 can be traced to other DNA sequences in this sample. The chain employs TRBV19 and TRBJ2-3; TRBD1 is a possible D gene (5 bases). V shed 3 bases and J shed 1 base, with 8 bases lying between them. The length of the CDR3 is 14 residues. Germline assignment: CDR1 LNHDA and CDR2 SQIVND (reference sequence). The CDR3 coding sequence is TGTGCCAGTAGTATCCAGGGCCGCACAGATACGCAGTATTTT. As protein: CASSIQGRTDTQYF.

This chain joins TRBV6-5 and TRBJ2-7; D uncertain. This CDR3 region has 13 residues. The germline V and J ends were trimmed by 5 bases and 1 base, with 9 bases remaining between them. From germline, CDR1 is MNHEY and CDR2 SVGAGI. Here the CDR3 reads CASSHARSYEQYF. In DNA form, the CDR3 reads TGTGCCAGCAGTCACGCCAGATCCTACGAGCAGTACTTC.

The genes are TRBV2 and TRBJ2-1, with 9 nucleotides matching TRBD1. The CDR3 spans 13 residues. The germline CDR1 and CDR2 sequences are SNHLY and FYNNEI. The trim removed 8 bases at V and 3 bases at J, leaving 2 bases unmatched. CDR3 residues: CASGGQGYNEQFF. Written as DNA, the CDR3 is TGTGCCAGCGGGGGACAGGGCTACAATGAGCAGTTCTTC.

A note on this clone: The same CDR3 is also encoded by other DNA sequences in this sample. This chain uses TRBV4-1 with TRBJ2-7; TRBD1 might be the D (6 bases). The CDR3 runs 15 residues. Trimming removed 1 base at V and 0 bases at J, with 10 bases between. The germline CDR1 and CDR2 sequences are MGHRA and YSYEKL. CDR3 sequence reads: CASSQGTDSSYEQYF. The DNA for the CDR3 is TGCGCCAGCAGCCAAGGGACGGACAGCTCCTACGAGCAGTACTTC.

About this clone itself: Within the sample, other DNA sequences also encode this same CDR3. This sequence joins TRBV6-5 and TRBJ2-2, with 7 positions matching TRBD1. CDR1 is MNHEY and CDR2 is SVGAGI in the germline V gene. Trimming cost V 8 bases and J 1 base; bases outside gene matches: 4. The CDR3 runs to 14 residues. The DNA of the CDR3 is TGTGCCAGCTCAAGGACAGGGAACACCGGGGAGCTGTTTTTT. Encoded protein: CASSRTGNTGELFF.

This clone was observed a handful of times. V gene TRBV6-5 combines with J gene TRBJ1-6; TRBD1 aligns across 7 bases. The CDR3 contains 15 residues. Trimming at V came to 0 bases and at J to 10 bases, leaving 6 bases not matched to a gene. Germline loops: CDR1 MNHEY, CDR2 SVGAGI. The CDR3 DNA follows: TGTGCCAGCAGTTACTCAGGGACAGAGACGTCACCCCTCCACTTT. It is translated as CASSYSGTETSPLHF.